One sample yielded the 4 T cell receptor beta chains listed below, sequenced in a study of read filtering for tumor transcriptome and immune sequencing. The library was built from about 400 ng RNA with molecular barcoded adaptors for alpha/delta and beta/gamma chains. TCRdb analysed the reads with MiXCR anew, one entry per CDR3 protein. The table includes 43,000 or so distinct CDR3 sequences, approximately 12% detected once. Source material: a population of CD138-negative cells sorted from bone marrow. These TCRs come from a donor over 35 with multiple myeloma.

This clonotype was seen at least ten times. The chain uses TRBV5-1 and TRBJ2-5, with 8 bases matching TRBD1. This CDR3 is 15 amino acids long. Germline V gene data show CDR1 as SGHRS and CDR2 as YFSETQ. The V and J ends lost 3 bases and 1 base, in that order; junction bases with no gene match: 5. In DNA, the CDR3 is TGCGCCAGCAGCTGGAGTGGGACAGGCCAAGAGACCCAGTACTTC. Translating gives CASSWSGTGQETQYF.

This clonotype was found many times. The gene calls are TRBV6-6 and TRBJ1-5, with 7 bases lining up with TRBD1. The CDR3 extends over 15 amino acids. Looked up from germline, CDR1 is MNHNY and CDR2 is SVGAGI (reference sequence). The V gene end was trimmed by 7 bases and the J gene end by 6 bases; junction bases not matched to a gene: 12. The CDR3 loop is CASTHKGGDSQPQHF. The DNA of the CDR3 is TGTGCCAGCACCCACAAAGGGGGCGATAGTCAGCCCCAGCATTTT.

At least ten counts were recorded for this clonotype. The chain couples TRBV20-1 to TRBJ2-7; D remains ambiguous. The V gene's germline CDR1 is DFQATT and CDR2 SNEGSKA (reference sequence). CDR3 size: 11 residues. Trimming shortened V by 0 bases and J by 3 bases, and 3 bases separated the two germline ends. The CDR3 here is CSARDHYEQYF. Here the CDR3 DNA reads TGCAGTGCTAGAGATCACTACGAGCAGTACTTC.

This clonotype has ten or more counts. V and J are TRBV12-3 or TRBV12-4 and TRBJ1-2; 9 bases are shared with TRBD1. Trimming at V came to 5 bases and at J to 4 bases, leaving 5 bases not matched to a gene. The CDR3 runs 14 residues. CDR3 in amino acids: CASSLQGAGYGYTF. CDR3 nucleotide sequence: TGTGCCAGCAGTCTACAGGGGGCAGGCTATGGCTACACCTTC.